Listed below are T cell receptor beta chains from one sample, sequenced in a study of post-analysis software for immune sequencing data. TCRdb re-derived calls from the PCR reads in MiXCR, one entry per CDR3 protein. The profile shows hundreds of thousands of distinct CDR3 sequences, 44% of them singletons. Sample: blood. Receptors originate from a girl aged 5-17 years with multiple sclerosis. The CDR3 runs from the conserved cysteine through the conserved F or W. A D gene is named only where the DNA matches it firmly. Size is omitted from some rows. Given values are once, few, many or a class for expanded clones.

TRBJ2-5 TRBV6-7 - TRBD2 CASMPGLAGAKRETQYF TGTGCCAGCATGCCCGGACTAGCGGGAGCTAAAAGAGAGACCCAGTACTTC
TRBJ2-3 TRBV10-3 - - CAISARGDPDTQYF TGTGCCATCAGTGCCCGAGGGGACCCAGATACGCAGTATTTT
TRBJ2-1 TRBV20-1 few - CSASYASYNEQFF TGCAGTGCTAGCTACGCTTCATACAATGAGCAGTTCTTC
TRBJ2-5 TRBV7-9 few TRBD2 CASSFGLAEYNEQYF TGTGCCAGCAGCTTCGGACTAGCGGAGTACAATGAGCAGTACTTC
TRBJ2-1 TRBV5-5 - TRBD2 CASSFLSSGVNEQFF TGTGCCAGCAGCTTCCTCTCTAGCGGGGTAAATGAGCAGTTCTTC
TRBJ2-7 TRBV10-3 - TRBD1 CAITNPGQGSYEQYF TGTGCCATCACCAATCCAGGACAGGGGTCCTACGAGCAGTACTTC
TRBJ2-4 TRBV7-9 - - CASSLEKAGTRNIQYF TGTGCCAGCAGCTTAGAAAAGGCAGGGACGAGAAACATTCAGTACTTC
TRBJ1-2 TRBV10-3 - TRBD1 CAIWSVGTGRDGYTF TGTGCCATCTGGTCAGTGGGGACAGGGCGTGATGGCTACACCTTC
TRBJ1-1 TRBV10-3 once TRBD1 CAITKDRAGGGYEAFF TGTGCCATCACCAAAGACAGGGCCGGTGGAGGATACGAAGCTTTCTTT
TRBJ2-7 TRBV27 few TRBD2 CASSLGSGVYGQYF TGTGCCAGCAGTTTAGGTAGCGGGGTCTACGGGCAGTACTTC
TRBJ2-1 TRBV29-1 - TRBD1 CSVRGGTGGGLYNEQFF TGCAGCGTTCGAGGTGGGACAGGGGGAGGCCTCTACAATGAGCAGTTCTTC
TRBJ2-5 TRBV5-1 - TRBD2 CASSLILAGLQETQYF TGCGCCAGCAGCTTGATCCTAGCGGGGTTACAAGAGACCCAGTACTTC
TRBJ2-1 TRBV12-3/TRBV12-4 - - CASTLRYNEQFF TGTGCCAGCACCCTCCGCTACAATGAGCAGTTCTTC
TRBJ1-4 TRBV7-9 - - CASSLRSGTLDEKLFF TGTGCCAGCAGCTTACGGTCCGGCACTCTGGATGAAAAACTGTTTTTT
TRBJ2-7 TRBV6-5 - TRBD2 CASSYTGSGTSGVYEQYF TGTGCCAGCAGTTACACCGGTTCCGGGACTAGCGGAGTCTACGAGCAGTACTTC
TRBJ2-3 TRBV27 - TRBD1 CASRDRGFGTDTQYF TGTGCCAGCAGGGACAGGGGATTCGGCACAGATACGCAGTATTTT
TRBJ2-7 TRBV4-1 once - CASSQDSGRSYEQYF TGCGCCAGCAGCCAAGACTCAGGACGGTCCTACGAGCAGTACTTC
TRBJ2-1 TRBV9 few - CASAEREPYNEQFF TGTGCCAGCGCCGAACGGGAGCCCTACAATGAGCAGTTCTTC
TRBJ2-5 TRBV28 few TRBD1 CATLNRGQETQYF TGTGCCACCTTGAACAGGGGGCAAGAGACCCAGTACTTC
TRBJ2-1 TRBV27 - - CASARANEQFF TGTGCCAGCGCCCGAGCCAATGAGCAGTTCTTC
TRBJ1-6 TRBV7-2 - TRBD1 CASRFTGVDSPLHF TGTGCCAGCAGATTCACAGGGGTCGATTCACCCCTCCACTTT
TRBJ2-4 TRBV20-1 few - CSAGLQGRWKQYF TGCAGTGCTGGCCTACAGGGAAGATGGAAGCAGTACTTC
TRBJ2-7 TRBV7-3 few - CASSLEGQGYNEQYF TGTGCCAGCAGCTTAGAAGGGCAGGGATACAATGAGCAGTACTTC
TRBJ2-4 TRBV4-1 - - CASSHPGTQAKNIQYF TGCGCCAGCAGCCACCCCGGGACTCAAGCCAAAAACATTCAGTACTTC
TRBJ1-2 TRBV7-9 - TRBD1 CASSSDRARGYTF TGTGCCAGCAGCTCCGACAGGGCTCGGGGCTACACCTTC
TRBJ1-2 TRBV12-3/TRBV12-4 - - CASSLTPGAYYGYTF TGTGCCAGCAGTTTAACCCCAGGGGCGTACTATGGCTACACCTTC
TRBJ2-5 TRBV4-2 - TRBD2 CASSHVGRGGAPETQYF TGTGCCAGCAGCCATGTGGGACGCGGGGGGGCCCCGGAGACCCAGTACTTC
TRBJ2-7 TRBV5-6 - - CASSLLWASRYEQYF TGTGCCAGCAGCTTGTTATGGGCTTCCCGCTACGAGCAGTACTTC
TRBJ2-3 TRBV5-5 few - CASSLEQGPDTQYF TGTGCCAGCAGCTTGGAACAGGGACCAGATACGCAGTATTTT
TRBJ1-2 TRBV28 few - CASGYTGRGYTF TGTGCCAGCGGCTACACGGGCCGCGGCTACACCTTC
TRBJ2-2 TRBV5-5 - - CASSTNRVIGELFF TGTGCCAGCAGCACGAACAGGGTTATCGGGGAGCTGTTTTTT
TRBJ2-5 TRBV5-1 - TRBD1 CASSPGQGERTQYF TGCGCCAGCAGCCCGGGACAGGGGGAGAGGACCCAGTACTTC
TRBJ2-1 TRBV10-3 few TRBD2 CAISESSGGHNEQFF TGTGCCATCAGTGAGTCCAGCGGGGGGCACAATGAGCAGTTCTTC
TRBJ2-3 TRBV4-1 - TRBD1 CASSQKGPQGAADAQYF TGCGCCAGCAGCCAAAAAGGCCCCCAGGGGGCGGCAGATGCGCAGTATTTT
TRBJ2-1 TRBV11-2 - TRBD2 CASSLEGLAGRNEQFF TGTGCCAGCAGCTTGGAGGGACTAGCGGGACGGAATGAGCAGTTCTTC
TRBJ2-3 TRBV12-3/TRBV12-4 - - CASSLNQRSDTQYF TGTGCCAGCAGTTTAAATCAGCGTTCAGATACGCAGTATTTT
TRBJ2-5 TRBV11-2 - - CASSQDGGTQYF TGTGCCAGCAGCCAGGATGGGGGGACCCAGTACTTC
TRBJ2-3 TRBV25-1 - - CASSPTDTSTDTQYF TGTGCCAGCAGTCCTACTGATACTAGCACAGATACGCAGTATTTT
TRBJ2-4 TRBV12-3/TRBV12-4 - TRBD1 CASTTGVAKNIQYF TGTGCCAGCACTACAGGGGTAGCCAAAAACATTCAGTACTTC
TRBJ2-1 TRBV12-3/TRBV12-4 - TRBD1 CASSRNSGTGGNEQFF TGTGCCAGCAGCCGTAACTCCGGGACAGGGGGCAATGAGCAGTTCTTC
TRBJ2-6 TRBV5-1 - - CASSLVLTGANVLTF TGCGCCAGCAGCTTAGTCCTAACTGGGGCCAACGTCCTGACTTTC
TRBJ2-3 TRBV20-1 - TRBD2 CSARDSGVLSDTQYF TGCAGTGCTAGAGATAGCGGGGTCCTCTCAGATACGCAGTATTTT
TRBJ2-1 TRBV12-5 few TRBD2 CASVLGRGAGWNEQFF TGTGCTAGTGTCCTGGGGCGGGGGGCTGGTTGGAATGAGCAGTTCTTC
TRBJ1-2 TRBV12-3/TRBV12-4 - - CASSLGWGFDGYTF TGTGCCAGCAGTTTAGGTTGGGGTTTTGATGGCTACACCTTC
TRBJ2-1 TRBV5-1 - TRBD2 CASSTMLAGGNNEQFF TGCGCCAGCAGCACCATGCTAGCGGGGGGGAACAATGAGCAGTTCTTC
TRBJ2-1 TRBV5-1 few - CASSFPQGNEQFF TGCGCCAGCAGCTTCCCGCAGGGGAATGAGCAGTTCTTC
TRBJ2-3 TRBV29-1 few TRBD2 CSVEVGLAGKYF TGCAGCGTTGAAGTTGGACTAGCGGGAAAGTATTTT
TRBJ2-1 TRBV4-2 - TRBD2 CASSQDRLAVNEQFF TGTGCCAGCAGCCAAGATAGGCTAGCGGTAAATGAGCAGTTCTTC
TRBJ2-1 TRBV4-1 - TRBD1 CASSQQGVGNGQFF TGCGCCAGCAGCCAACAGGGGGTCGGGAATGGGCAGTTCTTC
TRBJ1-2 TRBV9 once - CASSVGVEGSTYTF TGTGCCAGCAGCGTAGGAGTTGAGGGCAGTACCTACACCTTC
TRBJ1-2 TRBV5-6 - - CASSLVRGYNYGYTF TGTGCCAGCAGCCTTGTAAGGGGCTATAACTATGGCTACACCTTC
TRBJ1-6 TRBV2 - - CASRGNSPLHF TGTGCCAGCAGGGGGAATTCACCCCTCCACTTT
TRBJ2-7 TRBV20-1 - TRBD1 CSVPDRGLYEQYF TGCAGTGTTCCGGACAGGGGGCTCTACGAGCAGTACTTC